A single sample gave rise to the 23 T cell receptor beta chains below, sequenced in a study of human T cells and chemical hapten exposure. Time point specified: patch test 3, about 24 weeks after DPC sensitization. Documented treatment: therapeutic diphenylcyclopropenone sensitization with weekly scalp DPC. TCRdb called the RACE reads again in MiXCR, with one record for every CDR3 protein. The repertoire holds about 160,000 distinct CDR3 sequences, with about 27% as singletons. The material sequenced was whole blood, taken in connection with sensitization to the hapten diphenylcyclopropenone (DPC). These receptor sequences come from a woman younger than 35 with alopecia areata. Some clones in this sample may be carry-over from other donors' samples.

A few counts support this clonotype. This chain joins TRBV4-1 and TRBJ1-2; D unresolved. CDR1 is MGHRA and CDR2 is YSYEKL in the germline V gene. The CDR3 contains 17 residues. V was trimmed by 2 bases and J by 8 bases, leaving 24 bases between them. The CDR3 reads CASSQHDRVLAREGYTF. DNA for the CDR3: TGCGCCAGCAGCCAACACGATAGAGTGCTTGCCCGAGAAGGCTACACCTTC.

CDR3 in amino acids: CASRKPNEQFF. Here the CDR3 DNA reads TGTGCCAGCAGAAAACCCAATGAGCAGTTCTTC. This chain links TRBV6-2 or TRBV6-3 with TRBJ2-1; no clear D. CDR3 length: 11 residues. Trimming removed 6 bases from V and 6 bases from J, with 6 bases in between. Germline CDR1 is MNHEY and CDR2 is SVGEGT.

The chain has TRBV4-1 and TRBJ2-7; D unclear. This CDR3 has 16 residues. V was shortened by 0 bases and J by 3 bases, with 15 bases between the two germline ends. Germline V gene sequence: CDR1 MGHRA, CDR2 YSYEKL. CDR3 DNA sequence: TGCGCCAGCAGCCAAGATAGGACGAACGTGCGCTACGAGCAGTACTTC. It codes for CASSQDRTNVRYEQYF.

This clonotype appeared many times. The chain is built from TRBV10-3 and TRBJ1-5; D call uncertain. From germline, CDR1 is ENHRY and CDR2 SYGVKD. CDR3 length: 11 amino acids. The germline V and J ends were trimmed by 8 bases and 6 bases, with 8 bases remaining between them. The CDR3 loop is CAIGAGQPQHF. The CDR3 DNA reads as TGTGCCATCGGTGCCGGTCAGCCCCAGCATTTT.

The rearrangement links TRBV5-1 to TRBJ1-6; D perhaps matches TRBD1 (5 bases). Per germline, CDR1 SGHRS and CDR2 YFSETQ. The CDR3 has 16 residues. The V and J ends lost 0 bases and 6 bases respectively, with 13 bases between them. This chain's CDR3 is CASSLAPGRFNSPLHF. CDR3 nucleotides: TGCGCCAGCAGCTTGGCTCCGGGACGGTTTAATTCACCCCTCCACTTT.

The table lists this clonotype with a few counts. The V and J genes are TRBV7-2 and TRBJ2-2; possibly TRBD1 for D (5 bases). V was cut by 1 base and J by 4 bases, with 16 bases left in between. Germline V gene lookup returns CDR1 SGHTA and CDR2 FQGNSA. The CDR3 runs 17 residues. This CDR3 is CASSLVGRAVGTGELFF. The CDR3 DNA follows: TGTGCCAGCAGCTTAGTTGGCAGGGCGGTTGGCACCGGGGAGCTGTTTTTT.

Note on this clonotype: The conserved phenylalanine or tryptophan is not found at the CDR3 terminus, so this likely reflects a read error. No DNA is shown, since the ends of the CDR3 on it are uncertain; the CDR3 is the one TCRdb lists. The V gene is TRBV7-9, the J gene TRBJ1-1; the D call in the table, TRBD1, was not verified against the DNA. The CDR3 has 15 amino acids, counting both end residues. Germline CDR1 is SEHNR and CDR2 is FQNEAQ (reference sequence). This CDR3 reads CASSLRIEGGRGSEE.

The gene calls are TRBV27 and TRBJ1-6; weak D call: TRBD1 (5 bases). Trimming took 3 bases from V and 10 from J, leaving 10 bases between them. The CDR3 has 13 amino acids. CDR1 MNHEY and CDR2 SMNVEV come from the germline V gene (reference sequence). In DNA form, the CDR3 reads TGTGCCAGCAGTTTTACAGGATACTCACCCCTCCACTTT. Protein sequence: CASSFTGYSPLHF.

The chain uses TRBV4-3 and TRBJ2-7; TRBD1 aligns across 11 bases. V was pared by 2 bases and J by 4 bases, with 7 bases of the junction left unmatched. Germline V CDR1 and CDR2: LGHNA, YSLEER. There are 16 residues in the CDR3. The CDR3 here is CASSQFRDRGSYEQYF. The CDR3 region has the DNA TGCGCCAGCAGCCAATTCCGGGACAGGGGGTCGTACGAGCAGTACTTC.

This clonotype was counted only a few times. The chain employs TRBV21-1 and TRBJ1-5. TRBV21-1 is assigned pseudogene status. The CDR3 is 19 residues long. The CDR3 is CASSSWVRFPGIGNQPQHF. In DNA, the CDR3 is TGTGCCAGCAGCAGCTGGGTAAGGTTCCCAGGAATAGGGAATCAGCCCCAGCATTTT.

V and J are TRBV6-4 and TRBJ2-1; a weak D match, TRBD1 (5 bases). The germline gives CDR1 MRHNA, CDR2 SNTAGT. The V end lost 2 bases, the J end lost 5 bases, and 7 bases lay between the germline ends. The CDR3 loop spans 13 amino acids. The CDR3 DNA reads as TGTGCCAGCAGTGACACAGGAAACAATGAGCAGTTCTTC. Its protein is CASSDTGNNEQFF.

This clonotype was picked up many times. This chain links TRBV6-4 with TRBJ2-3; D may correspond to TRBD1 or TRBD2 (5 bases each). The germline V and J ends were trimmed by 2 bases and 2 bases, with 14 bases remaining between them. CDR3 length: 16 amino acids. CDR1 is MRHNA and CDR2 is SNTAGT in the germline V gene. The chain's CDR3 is CASSDGEGGHTDTQYF. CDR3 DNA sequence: TGTGCCAGCAGTGACGGTGAGGGCGGACACACAGATACGCAGTATTTT.

The CDR3 bases are TGCAGCGTTGGTAGCGGAGAGCAGTTCTTC. This sequence encodes CSVGSGEQFF. This rearrangement joins TRBV29-1 to TRBJ2-1; D might be TRBD2 (6 bases). V lost 4 bases to trimming and J lost 10 bases, with 8 bases between them. CDR1 and CDR2 (germline): SQVTM, ANQGSEA. This CDR3 is built from 10 residues.

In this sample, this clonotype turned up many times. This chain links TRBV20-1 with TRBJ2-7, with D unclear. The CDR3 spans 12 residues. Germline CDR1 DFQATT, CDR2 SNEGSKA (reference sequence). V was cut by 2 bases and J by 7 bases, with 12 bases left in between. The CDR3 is CSARPAVAEQYF. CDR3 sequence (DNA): TGCAGTGCTAGACCGGCTGTTGCAGAGCAGTACTTC.

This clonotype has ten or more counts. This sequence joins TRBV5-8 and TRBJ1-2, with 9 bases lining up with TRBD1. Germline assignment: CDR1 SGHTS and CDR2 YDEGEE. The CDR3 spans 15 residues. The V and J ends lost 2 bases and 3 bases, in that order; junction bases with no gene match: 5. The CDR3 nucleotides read TGTGCCAGCAGCTTATCCGGGACAGGGTACTATGGCTACACCTTC. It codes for CASSLSGTGYYGYTF.

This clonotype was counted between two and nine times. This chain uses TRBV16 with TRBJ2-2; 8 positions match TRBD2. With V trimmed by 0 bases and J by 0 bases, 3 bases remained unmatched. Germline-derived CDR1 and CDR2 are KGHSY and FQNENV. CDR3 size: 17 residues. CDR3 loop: CASSQSLGLANTGELFF. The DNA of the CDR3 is TGTGCCAGCAGCCAATCCCTGGGACTAGCGAACACCGGGGAGCTGTTTTTT.

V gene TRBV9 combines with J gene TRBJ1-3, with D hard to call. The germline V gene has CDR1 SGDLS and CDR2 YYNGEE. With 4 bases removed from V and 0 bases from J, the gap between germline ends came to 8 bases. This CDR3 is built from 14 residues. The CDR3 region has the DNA TGTGCCAGCAGCCCCGGGAGCTCTGGAAACACCATATATTTT. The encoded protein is CASSPGSSGNTIYF. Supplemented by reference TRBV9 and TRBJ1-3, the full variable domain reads DSGVTQTPKHLITATGQRVTLRCSPRSGDLSVYWYQQSLDQGLQFLIQYYNGEERAKGNILERFSAQQFPDLHSELNLSSLELGDSALYFCASSPGSSGNTIYFGEGSWLTVV.

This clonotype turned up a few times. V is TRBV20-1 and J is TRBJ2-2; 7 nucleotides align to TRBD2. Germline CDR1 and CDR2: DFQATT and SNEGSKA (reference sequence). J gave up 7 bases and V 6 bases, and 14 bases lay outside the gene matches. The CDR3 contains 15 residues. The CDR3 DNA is TGCAGTGCCACCCGGGGAGGGGTAATATACGGGGAGCTGTTTTTT. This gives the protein CSATRGGVIYGELFF.

The CDR3 spells CATRSATSTGELFF. CDR3 nucleotide sequence: TGTGCCACCCGGTCCGCGACCTCCACCGGGGAGCTGTTTTTT. The chain carries TRBV15 and TRBJ2-2; D remains unclear. V dropped 8 bases and J dropped 4 bases, with 14 bases sitting between them. The CDR3 loop spans 14 amino acids. Per germline, CDR1 LNHNV and CDR2 YYDKDF (reference sequence).

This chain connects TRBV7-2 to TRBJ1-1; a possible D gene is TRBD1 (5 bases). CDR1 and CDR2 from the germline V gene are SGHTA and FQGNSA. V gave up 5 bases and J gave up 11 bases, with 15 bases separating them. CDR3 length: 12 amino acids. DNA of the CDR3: TGTGCCAGCAGCCCCTTTGCAGGGACGGCTTTCTTT. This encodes CASSPFAGTAFF.

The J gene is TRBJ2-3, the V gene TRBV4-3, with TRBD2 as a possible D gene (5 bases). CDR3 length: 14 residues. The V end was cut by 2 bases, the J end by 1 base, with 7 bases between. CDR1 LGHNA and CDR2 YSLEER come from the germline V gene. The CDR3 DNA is TGCGCCAGCAGCCAACAACTAGGCACAGATACGCAGTATTTT. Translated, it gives CASSQQLGTDTQYF.

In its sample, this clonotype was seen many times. The CDR3 loop is CSVAGTANTEAFF. The CDR3 region has the DNA TGCAGCGTTGCCGGGACAGCGAACACTGAAGCTTTCTTT. The chain links TRBV29-1 to TRBJ1-1; 7 bases agree with TRBD1. Germline CDR1 SQVTM, CDR2 ANQGSEA. J lost 1 base, V lost 4 bases, and 3 bases had no gene match. The CDR3 is 13 amino acids.

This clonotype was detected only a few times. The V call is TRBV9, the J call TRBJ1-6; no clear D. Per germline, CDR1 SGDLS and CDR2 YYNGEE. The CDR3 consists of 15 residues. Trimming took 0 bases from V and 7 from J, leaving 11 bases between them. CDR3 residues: CASSVGFRRNSPLHF. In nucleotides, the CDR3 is TGTGCCAGCAGCGTAGGGTTCCGGCGGAATTCACCCCTCCACTTT.